This T cell receptor beta chain was recorded in a study of graft-versus-host responses after intestinal transplantation. The wider study: Multivisceral, liver-intestinal, or isolated intestinal transplants were received by the recipients. Recipients across the board were started on anti-thymocyte globulin induction, then kept on tacrolimus and steroids for two to three years.

On this clone itself: Its target is unknown.

Profiled with immunoSEQ multiplex PCR; TCRdb holds only in-frame clones, not every one. The sample shows approximately 76,000 clones, over 70% of them seen only once. Study-wide points: Recipient marrow held GvH clones, some first seen in ileum or blood.

Trimming cost V 1 base and J 8 bases, with 8 bases left between them. The CDR3 length is 13 residues. Germline V gives CDR1 SEHNR, CDR2 FQNEAQ (reference sequence). The sample consisted of unstimulated CD4+ T cells sorted from spleen or lymph node cells, taken before transplant. This chain links TRBV7-9 with TRBJ1-4, with D possibly being TRBD1 (5 bases). The TCR was taken from a human donor who was the organ donor for an intestinal transplant. The CDR3 spells CASSLVRGEKLFF. The CDR3 nucleotides are TGTGCCAGCAGCTTAGTTAGGGGCGAAAAACTGTTTTTT.